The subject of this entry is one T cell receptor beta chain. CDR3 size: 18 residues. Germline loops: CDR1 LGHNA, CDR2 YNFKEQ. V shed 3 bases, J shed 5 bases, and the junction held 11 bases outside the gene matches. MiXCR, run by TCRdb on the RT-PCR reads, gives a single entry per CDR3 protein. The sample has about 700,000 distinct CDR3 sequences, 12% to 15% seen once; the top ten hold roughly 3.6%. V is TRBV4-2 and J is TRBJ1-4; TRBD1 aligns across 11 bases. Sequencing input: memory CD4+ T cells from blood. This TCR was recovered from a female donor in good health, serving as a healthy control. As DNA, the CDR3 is TGTGCCAGCAGCCACGGGGGACAGGGGGGGGGAAAAAATGAAAAACTGTTTTTT. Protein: CASSHGGQGGGKNEKLFF.